These T cell receptor beta chains were read from a single sample in a study of PD-L1 blockade in urothelial cancer. Measured with immunoSEQ multiplex PCR; TCRdb has only the in-frame clones, and not every one. The table lists 45,000 or so clones, roughly four fifths of them singletons, with 3.2% in the top ten. Sequenced material: PBMCs, taken around atezolizumab (anti-PD-L1) treatment. These receptor sequences come from a man between 65 and 85 years old with urothelial cancer. The CDR3 runs from the conserved cysteine through the conserved F or W. D genes are given only for firm matches. The size entry is marked missing in some rows and otherwise reads once, few, many or a size class.

v_gene	d_gene	j_gene	abundance	CDR3aa	CDR3nt
TRBV5-1	.	TRBJ2-4	.	CASAPTARLAKNIQYF	TGCGCCAGCGCCCCAACCGCCCGGTTGGCCAAAAACATTCAGTACTTC
TRBV19	.	TRBJ1-5	.	CASSIRGSGSNQPQHF	TGTGCCAGTAGTATTCGAGGGTCCGGGAGCAATCAGCCCCAGCATTTT
TRBV30	.	TRBJ1-1	few	CAWGLMNTEAFF	TGTGCCTGGGGACTGATGAACACTGAAGCTTTCTTT
TRBV19	.	TRBJ1-1	.	CASTTGVLNTEAFF	TGTGCCAGTACCACCGGGGTTCTGAACACTGAAGCTTTCTTT
TRBV4-3	.	TRBJ1-1	once	CASSQEAAVTEAFF	TGCGCCAGCAGCCAAGAAGCGGCAGTCACTGAAGCTTTCTTT
TRBV7-2	.	TRBJ1-2	few	CASSLDRASGYTF	TGTGCCAGCAGCTTAGACAGGGCTAGTGGCTACACCTTC
TRBV9	TRBD1	TRBJ1-6	.	CASSGGQGYNSPLHF	TGTGCCAGCAGCGGGGGACAGGGTTATAATTCACCCCTCCACTTT
TRBV25-1	.	TRBJ1-6	few	CASSAGEFHSPLHF	TGTGCCAGCAGTGCAGGGGAATTCCATTCACCCCTCCACTTT
TRBV7-2	TRBD1	TRBJ2-7	.	CASSLVRGPYEQYF	TGTGCCAGCAGCTTAGTCAGGGGGCCCTACGAGCAGTACTTC
TRBV5-1	TRBD1	TRBJ1-2	.	CASSLPTGTGLDGYTF	TGCGCCAGCAGCCTACCCACCGGGACAGGGTTGGATGGCTACACCTTC
TRBV7-9	TRBD1	TRBJ2-7	.	CASSFGQGARYEQYF	TGTGCCAGCAGCTTCGGACAGGGGGCTAGATACGAGCAGTACTTC
TRBV10-3	.	TRBJ1-5	.	CAISEALNQPQHF	TGTGCCATCAGTGAGGCCCTAAATCAGCCCCAGCATTTT
TRBV7-9	TRBD1	TRBJ1-1	.	CASSLAQKTGLNTEAFF	TGTGCCAGCAGCTTAGCCCAAAAGACAGGGTTGAACACTGAAGCTTTCTTT
TRBV5-1	TRBD1	TRBJ1-4	.	CASSWEDRLNEKLFF	TGCGCCAGCAGCTGGGAGGACAGGTTAAATGAAAAACTGTTTTTT
TRBV10-3	TRBD1	TRBJ1-1	.	CAIGRTGQGDTEAFF	TGTGCCATCGGAAGAACCGGACAGGGGGACACTGAAGCTTTCTTT
TRBV15	TRBD2	TRBJ2-1	once	CATSSPMGLAGERDSYNEQFF	TGTGCCACCAGCAGTCCTATGGGGCTAGCGGGAGAAAGAGACTCCTACAATGAGCAGTTCTTC
TRBV30	TRBD1	TRBJ1-5	.	CAWSARDRGFGNQPQHF	TGTGCCTGGAGTGCCCGGGACAGGGGTTTCGGCAATCAGCCCCAGCATTTT
TRBV5-1	.	TRBJ2-1	.	CASSPVGGNMDEQFF	TGCGCCAGCAGCCCGGTGGGCGGGAACATGGATGAGCAGTTCTTC
TRBV6-5	TRBD1	TRBJ2-1	.	CASSAPGQIYNEQFF	TGTGCCAGCAGTGCCCCGGGACAGATCTACAATGAGCAGTTCTTC
TRBV11-1	TRBD1	TRBJ2-3	.	CASSQGQGWADTQYF	TGTGCCAGCAGCCAGGGACAGGGCTGGGCAGATACGCAGTATTTT
TRBV2	TRBD2	TRBJ2-3	once	CASSWGGGDTQYF	TGTGCCAGCAGTTGGGGGGGTGGCGATACGCAGTATTTT
TRBV15	.	TRBJ2-7	.	CATSRERDVTYEQYF	TGTGCCACCAGCAGAGAGCGGGACGTAACCTACGAGCAGTACTTC
TRBV7-9	.	TRBJ1-1	few	CASSKQQGNTEAFF	TGTGCCAGCAGCAAACAACAGGGGAACACTGAAGCTTTCTTT
TRBV2	TRBD1	TRBJ1-1	.	CASSAGQGQGTNTEAFF	TGTGCCAGCAGTGCGGGACAGGGCCAAGGAACTAACACTGAAGCTTTCTTT
TRBV30	.	TRBJ2-7	.	CAWSLDTYYEQYF	TGTGCCTGGAGTTTAGACACCTACTACGAGCAGTACTTC
TRBV6-1	.	TRBJ1-5	medium-sized	CASSPSGTGNQPQHF	TGTGCCAGCAGTCCCTCGGGAACAGGCAATCAGCCCCAGCATTTT
TRBV7-3	TRBD1	TRBJ2-2	.	CASSRNDRGFQTGELFF	TGTGCCAGCAGCCGCAATGACAGGGGTTTTCAAACCGGGGAGCTGTTTTTT
TRBV5-1	.	TRBJ1-2	.	CASSLADRRSNYGYTF	TGCGCCAGCAGCTTGGCGGATCGGAGATCTAACTATGGCTACACCTTC
TRBV5-1	.	TRBJ2-2	.	CASSPQGNTGELFF	TGCGCCAGCTCTCCACAGGGGAACACCGGGGAGCTGTTTTTT
TRBV5-1	TRBD1	TRBJ2-2	once	CASSLEGQSTGELFF	TGCGCCAGCAGCTTGGAGGGACAGTCGACCGGGGAGCTGTTTTTT
TRBV29-1	.	TRBJ2-6	.	CSAGQSSGANVLTF	TGCAGCGCCGGACAGAGCTCTGGGGCCAACGTCCTGACTTTC
TRBV4-3	TRBD2	TRBJ2-1	.	CASSLYLAGGMGNEQFF	TGCGCCAGCAGCCTATACTTAGCGGGAGGTATGGGAAATGAGCAGTTCTTC
TRBV7-9	.	TRBJ2-3	.	CASSPPGGTDTQYF	TGTGCCAGCAGCCCCCCGGGAGGCACAGATACGCAGTATTTT
TRBV18	.	TRBJ1-4	.	CASSRASSEKLFF	TGTGCCAGCTCACGAGCGTCTAGTGAAAAACTGTTTTTT
TRBV7-2	.	TRBJ2-2	.	CASSSRTGELFF	TGTGCCAGCAGCTCCCGGACCGGGGAGCTGTTTTTT
TRBV7-2	.	TRBJ2-1	.	CASSSESSMNNEQFF	TGTGCCAGCAGCTCCGAAAGTTCTATGAACAATGAGCAGTTCTTC
TRBV7-6	TRBD1	TRBJ1-1	few	CASSIRGQTEAFF	TGTGCCAGCAGCATCAGGGGGCAGACTGAAGCTTTCTTT
TRBV2	TRBD1	TRBJ1-5	.	CASSENRGGNQPQHF	TGTGCCAGCAGTGAAAACAGGGGAGGCAATCAGCCCCAGCATTTT
TRBV5-1	.	TRBJ1-1	.	CASSLWRQPNTEAFF	TGCGCCAGCAGCTTATGGCGACAGCCGAACACTGAAGCTTTCTTT
TRBV18	.	TRBJ1-3	medium-sized	CASSRGDHSGNTIYF	TGTGCCAGCTCACGGGGCGACCACTCTGGAAACACCATATATTTT
TRBV19	TRBD2	TRBJ2-1	.	CASTSQGGRVNEQFF	TGTGCCAGTACTTCCCAAGGCGGGAGGGTGAATGAGCAGTTCTTC
TRBV5-4	TRBD2	TRBJ2-3	.	CASSLGLAGGEDTQYF	TGTGCCAGCAGCCTGGGACTAGCGGGGGGAGAAGATACGCAGTATTTT
TRBV28	.	TRBJ1-4	.	CASTLGGGGEKLFF	TGTGCCAGCACCTTGGGAGGGGGTGGGGAAAAACTGTTTTTT
TRBV7-2	TRBD2	TRBJ2-1	.	CASSLARLAGRNEQFF	TGTGCCAGCAGCTTAGCGCGTCTAGCGGGAAGGAATGAGCAGTTCTTC
TRBV18	TRBD1	TRBJ2-7	.	CASSLDRDEQYF	TGTGCCAGCTCCCTTGACAGGGACGAGCAGTACTTC
TRBV18	.	TRBJ2-7	.	CASSPQGLEQYF	TGTGCCAGCTCACCCCAGGGTCTCGAGCAGTACTTC
TRBV7-3	.	TRBJ1-4	few	CASSPAVATGTNEKLFF	TGTGCCAGCAGCCCTGCGGTGGCAACAGGGACTAATGAAAAACTGTTTTTT
TRBV19	.	TRBJ2-7	.	CASSITIRYEQYF	TGTGCCAGTAGTATTACCATTCGGTACGAGCAGTACTTC
TRBV19	.	TRBJ2-6	few	CASSTSGANVLTF	TGTGCCAGTAGTACATCTGGGGCCAACGTCCTGACTTTC
TRBV7-2	.	TRBJ2-1	.	CASGIARDNEQFF	TGTGCCAGCGGCATAGCCAGGGACAATGAGCAGTTCTTC
TRBV7-2	TRBD1	TRBJ1-2	.	CASSLETGGFYGYTF	TGTGCCAGCAGCTTAGAGACAGGGGGCTTCTATGGCTACACCTTC
TRBV27	.	TRBJ2-7	.	CASSSPIAPYEQYF	TGTGCCAGCAGTTCCCCGATCGCGCCCTACGAGCAGTACTTC